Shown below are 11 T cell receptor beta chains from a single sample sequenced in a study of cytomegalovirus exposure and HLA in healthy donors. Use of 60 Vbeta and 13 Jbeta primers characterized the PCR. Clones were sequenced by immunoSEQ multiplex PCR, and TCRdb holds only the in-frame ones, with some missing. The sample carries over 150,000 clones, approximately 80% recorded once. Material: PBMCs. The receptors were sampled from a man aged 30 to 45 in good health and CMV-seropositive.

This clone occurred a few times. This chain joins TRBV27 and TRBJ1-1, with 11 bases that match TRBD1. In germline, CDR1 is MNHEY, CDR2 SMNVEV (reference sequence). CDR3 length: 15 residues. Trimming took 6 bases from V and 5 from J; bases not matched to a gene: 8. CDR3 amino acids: CASRFTGTGGTEAFF. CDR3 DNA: TGTGCCAGCAGATTCACAGGGACAGGGGGGACTGAAGCTTTCTTT.

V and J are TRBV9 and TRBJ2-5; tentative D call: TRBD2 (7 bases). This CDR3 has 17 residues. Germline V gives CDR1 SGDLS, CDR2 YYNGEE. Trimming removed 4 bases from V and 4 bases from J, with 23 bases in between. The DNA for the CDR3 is TGTGCCAGCAGCCCCGAGGGGGGGGCCTCCTCCGGAGAGACCCAGTACTTC. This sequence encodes CASSPEGGASSGETQYF.

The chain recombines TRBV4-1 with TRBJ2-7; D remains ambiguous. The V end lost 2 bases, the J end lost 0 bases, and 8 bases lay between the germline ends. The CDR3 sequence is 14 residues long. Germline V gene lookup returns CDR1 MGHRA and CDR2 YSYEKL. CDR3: CASSQPTVSYEQYF. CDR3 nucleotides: TGCGCCAGCAGCCAACCGACTGTCTCCTACGAGCAGTACTTC.

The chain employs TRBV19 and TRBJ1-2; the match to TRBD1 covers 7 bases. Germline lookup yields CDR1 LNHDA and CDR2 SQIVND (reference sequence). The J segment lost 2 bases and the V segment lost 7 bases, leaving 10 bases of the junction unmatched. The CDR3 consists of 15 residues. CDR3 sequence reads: CASIPYRGLNYGYTF. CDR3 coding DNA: TGTGCCAGTATTCCGTACAGGGGCCTCAACTATGGCTACACCTTC.

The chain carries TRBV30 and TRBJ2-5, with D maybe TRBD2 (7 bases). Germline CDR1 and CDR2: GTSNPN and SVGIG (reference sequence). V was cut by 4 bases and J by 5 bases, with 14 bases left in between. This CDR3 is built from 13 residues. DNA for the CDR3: TGTGCCTGGAACCCGAGGGGGGGGGAGACCCAGTACTTC. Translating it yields CAWNPRGGETQYF.

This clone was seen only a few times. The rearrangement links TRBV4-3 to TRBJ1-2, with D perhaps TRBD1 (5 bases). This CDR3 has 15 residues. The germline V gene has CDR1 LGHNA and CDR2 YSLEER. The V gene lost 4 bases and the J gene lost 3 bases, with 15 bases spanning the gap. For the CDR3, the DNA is TGCGCCAGCAGCCCAGAGGAAGGGGTGTACTATGGCTACACCTTC. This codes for CASSPEEGVYYGYTF.

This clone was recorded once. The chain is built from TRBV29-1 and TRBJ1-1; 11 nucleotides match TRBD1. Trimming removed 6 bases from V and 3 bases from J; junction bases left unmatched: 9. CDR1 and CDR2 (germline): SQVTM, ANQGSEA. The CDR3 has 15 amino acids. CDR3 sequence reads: CSVAGTGGYDTEAFF. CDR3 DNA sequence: TGCAGCGTCGCCGGGACAGGGGGTTACGACACTGAAGCTTTCTTT.

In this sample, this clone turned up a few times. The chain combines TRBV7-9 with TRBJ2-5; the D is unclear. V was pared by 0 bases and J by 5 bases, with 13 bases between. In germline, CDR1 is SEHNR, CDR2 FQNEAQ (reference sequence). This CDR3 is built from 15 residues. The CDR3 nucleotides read TGTGCCAGCAGCTTAGCGCGACTGCTGGAGGAGACCCAGTACTTC. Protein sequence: CASSLARLLEETQYF.

The CDR3 DNA sequence: TGTGCCAGCAGTGAAATTGTTGCGGCAGGGGGGAGCACAGATACGCAGTATTTT. Protein: CASSEIVAAGGSTDTQYF. The chain has TRBV6-1 and TRBJ2-3; tentatively, D is TRBD1 (7 bases). The CDR3 runs to 18 residues. CDR1 MNHNS and CDR2 SASEGT come from the germline V gene. V gave up 2 bases and J gave up 0 bases, with 18 bases separating them.

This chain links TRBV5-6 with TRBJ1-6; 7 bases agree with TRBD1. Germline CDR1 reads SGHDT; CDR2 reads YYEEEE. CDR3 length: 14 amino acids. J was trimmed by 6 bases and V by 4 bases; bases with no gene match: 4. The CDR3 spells CASSPRGLNSPLHF. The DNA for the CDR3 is TGTGCCAGCAGCCCTAGGGGGCTTAATTCACCCCTCCACTTT.

The DNA of the CDR3 is TGCGCCAGCAGCCAAGAGACAGGTGATAATGAAAAACTGTTTTTT. It is translated as CASSQETGDNEKLFF. The V gene is TRBV4-3, the J gene TRBJ1-4, with D possibly matching TRBD1 (6 bases). The germline CDR1 and CDR2 sequences are LGHNA and YSLEER. V was trimmed by 0 bases and J by 4 bases, leaving 9 bases between them. CDR3 length: 15 amino acids.